One T cell receptor (beta chain) is described in this entry. Trimming took off 5 bases at V and 4 bases at J, with 14 bases between the two ends. The CDR3 totals 14 residues. CDR1 SGHTA and CDR2 FQGNSA come from the germline V gene. The source of the sample is a study of blood T cell repertoires in COVID-19. Looking at the study overall: Samples of COVID-19 (acute and convalescent) were obtained from the United States, Italy and Spain. PBMCs, B-cell-depleted T cells, or T cells were the source of the cDNA or gDNA that made up the material.

In the study's own analysis: Counts of nucleated cells, estimated from reference gene primer amplification, were obtained. Assay: immunoSEQ multiplex PCR; the TCRdb copy retains only in-frame clones and omits some. For V, J and clone size, that table is used; D and trimming come from the DNA. The sample has about 80,000 clones, 70% to 90% seen once. V gene TRBV7-2 combines with J gene TRBJ1-2, with a tentative D call TRBD1 (5 bases). The sequence derives from an elderly woman with acute or convalescent COVID-19. The specimen sequenced was peripheral blood. This CDR3 is CASSPRETPYGYTF. In DNA form, the CDR3 reads TGTGCCAGCAGCCCCAGGGAAACACCCTATGGCTACACCTTC.